This TCR beta chain is from a study of T-cell reconstitution after alpha-beta-depleted transplantation in children. The V gene's germline CDR1 is LNHDA and CDR2 SQIVND (reference sequence). The junction had 13 bases not matched to a gene; V was cut back by 10 bases and J by 2 bases. This CDR3 region has 16 residues. During its preparation, the TCRbeta library received unique molecular identifiers. MiXCR was run by TCRdb on the PCR reads, yielding one entry per CDR3 protein. The data contain 25,000 to 30,000 distinct CDR3 sequences, 18% of them singletons. The V call is TRBV19, the J call TRBJ1-5; 8 bases line up with TRBD1. This clonotype originated in a male patient between 2 and 10 years old who had a stem cell transplant for acute lymphoblastic leukemia, so the T cells may come from the graft donor. Sequencing used PBMCs, mostly from graft donor cells, obtained 60 days after TCRalphabeta/CD19-depleted stem cell transplant. The CDR3 spells CATQEQGAPGNQPQHF. The CDR3 coding sequence is TGTGCCACTCAAGAGCAGGGGGCGCCGGGCAATCAGCCCCAGCATTTT.